This T cell receptor beta chain came from a study of T cells after yellow fever vaccination. Background on the study: Fractions of low cell number were prepared using SMART-Seq v4 Ultra Low Input.

The CDR3 is made up of 13 amino acids. Germline lookup yields CDR1 MNHEY and CDR2 SMNVEV (reference sequence). This clonotype was recorded many times. Antigen: not known. Mismatch with germline at one junction end may stem from a read error. By 5'RACE template switching, TCR cDNA was produced, with a universal primer site and UMIs added in the process. Using its own MiXCR run on the 5' RACE reads, TCRdb lists one record per CDR3 protein. Of about 300,000 distinct CDR3 sequences in the sample, approximately 10% are singletons; the top ten hold about 3.7%. Study outcomes and limitations: Reappearance after the booster was observed for most primary-vaccination clones (96% CD4, just over 85% CD8). When the response was secondary, it was weaker but reached its peak faster, day 5 versus 15.

The sequence was obtained from a man aged 18 to 30 who received the YFV17D yellow fever vaccine. The V call is TRBV27, the J call TRBJ1-3; D uncertain. The sequences come from CD4+ T cells sorted from PBMCs, collected 5 days after the yellow fever booster vaccination. The CDR3 reads CASSLSFGNTIYF. The CDR3 nucleotides read TGTGCCAGCAGTCTATCATTTGGAAACACCATATATTTT.